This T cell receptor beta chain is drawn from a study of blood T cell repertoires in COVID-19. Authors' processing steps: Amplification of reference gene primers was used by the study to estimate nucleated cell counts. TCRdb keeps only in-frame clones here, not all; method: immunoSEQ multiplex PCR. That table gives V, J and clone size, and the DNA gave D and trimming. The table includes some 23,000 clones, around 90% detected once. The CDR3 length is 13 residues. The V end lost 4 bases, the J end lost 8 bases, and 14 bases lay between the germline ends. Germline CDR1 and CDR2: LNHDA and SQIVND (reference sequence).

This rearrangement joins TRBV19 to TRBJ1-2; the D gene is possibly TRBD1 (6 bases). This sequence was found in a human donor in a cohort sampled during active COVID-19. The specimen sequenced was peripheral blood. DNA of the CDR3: TGTGCCAGTAGTACAGGGGCAGGGGTCGGCTACACCTTC. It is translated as CASSTGAGVGYTF.